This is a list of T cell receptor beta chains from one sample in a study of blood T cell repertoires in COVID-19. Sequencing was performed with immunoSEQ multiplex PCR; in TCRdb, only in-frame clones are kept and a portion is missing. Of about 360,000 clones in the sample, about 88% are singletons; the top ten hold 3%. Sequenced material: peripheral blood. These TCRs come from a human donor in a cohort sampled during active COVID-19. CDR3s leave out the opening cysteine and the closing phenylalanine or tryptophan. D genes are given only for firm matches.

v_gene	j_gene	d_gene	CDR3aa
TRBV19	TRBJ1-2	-	ASSIRGVNYGYT
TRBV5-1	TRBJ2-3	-	ASSFRGADTQY
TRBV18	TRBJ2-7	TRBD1	ASSPGQDLRDEQY
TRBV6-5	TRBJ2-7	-	ASSQDSYEQY
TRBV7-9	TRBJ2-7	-	ASSQTPYEQY
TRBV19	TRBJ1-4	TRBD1	ASSIPGQASTNEKLF
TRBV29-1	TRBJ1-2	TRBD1	SVGPGQGTDGYT
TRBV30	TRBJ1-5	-	AWSSGNNQPQH
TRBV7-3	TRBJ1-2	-	ASSLDSNYGYT
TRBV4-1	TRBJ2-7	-	ASSQDFPGSSYEQY
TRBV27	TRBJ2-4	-	ANHGGAEGLAKNIQY
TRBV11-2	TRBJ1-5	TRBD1	ASSLGGVRGEPQH
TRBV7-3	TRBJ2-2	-	ASRSTGTSTGELF
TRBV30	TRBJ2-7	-	AWTAGSSYEQY
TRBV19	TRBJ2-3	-	ASSAQASTDTQY
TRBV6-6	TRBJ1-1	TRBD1	ASSGRQGVAF
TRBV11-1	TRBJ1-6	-	ASSPDRSNSPLH
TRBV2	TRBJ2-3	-	ASSEVLILADTQY
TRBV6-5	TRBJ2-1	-	AAGTRRNEQF
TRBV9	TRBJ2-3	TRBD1	ASSVTTGRTDTQY
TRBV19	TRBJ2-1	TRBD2	ASSEIAGSSYNEQF
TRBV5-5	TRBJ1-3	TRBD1	ASSWGQGGGNTIY
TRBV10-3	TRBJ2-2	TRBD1	AISRQGASTGELF
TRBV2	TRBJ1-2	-	ASSEAQGFNGYT
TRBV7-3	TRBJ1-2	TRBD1	ASSLTPDRVEGYT
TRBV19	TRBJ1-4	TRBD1	ASSIGTGNEKLF